The following is a TCR beta chain sequence with its context. What antigen it recognizes has not been identified. No much larger clonotype is one base removed from it; base qualities were not supplied. The library was made by PCR. DNA from cultured CD4+ T cells underwent TCR sequencing with the Oncomine TCR Beta short-read assay at the Johns Hopkins FTIC core. The QIAamp micro DNA kit was used to extract genomic DNA from the cultured CD4+ T cells. Oncomine TCR Beta libraries from cultured CD4+ T cells were pooled with unique dual indexes and sequenced on an Illumina iSeq 100. In the original analysis: Non-productive sequences were filtered out, and CDR3s that did not start with C, did not end with F or W, or were shorter than 7 amino acids were discarded. Antigen-specific clonotypes were identified with the MANAFEST web application by comparing peptide-stimulated wells with reference and other culture wells. Positive clones required FDR below 0.05, an odds ratio above 5, and productive frequency above 0.1% in at least two of three replicate wells. A clonotype counted as cross-reactive if it showed significant expansion both in the SARS-CoV-2 spike wells and in at least one common cold coronavirus spike condition. Levenshtein distances (stringdist) and unrooted phylogenetic trees (ape) in R version 3.6.1 were used to assess CDR3 homology. Using fastp trimming at Q25 and MiXCR clonotype assembly, TCRdb reanalyzed the public sequencing data and kept in-frame beta chains. Under each unique CDR3 protein, matching rows form one entry showing the most common genes and DNA. The V and J calls and clone size come from TCRdb's table, not from the authors' own analysis. The sample yields about 9,400 distinct CDR3 sequences; around 50% were counted once. The ten largest clones add up to approximately 24% of the sample.

This specimen's treatment or condition label, interpreted: approximately 10-day PBMC culture with coronavirus spike peptide pools or control peptides (ViraFEST assay). CD4+ T cells from unexposed donors were collected before the COVID-19 pandemic (2011-2018). The study used the ViraFEST assay, which expanded antigen-specific T cells with peptide pools and then identified expanded clonotypes by TCR sequencing. Each well held approximately 2 million PBMCs cultured in IMDM containing approximately 5% human AB serum and around 9.2 IU/ml IL-2, with 8.5 to 10 ug/ml peptide pools added. Half of the culture medium was replaced with fresh IL-2-containing medium on days 3 and 7. CD4+ T cells were isolated after approximately eleven days of culture through negative selection using the EasySep CD4+ T cell isolation kit. As cell number allowed, CD4+ T cells from unexposed donors were tested for reactivity to SARS-CoV-2 S and N and to four common cold coronavirus spike pools. Ficoll-Paque Plus gradient centrifugation was used to isolate PBMCs from whole blood, and the isolated PBMCs were then either used fresh or cryopreserved at -140C. In general, triplicate wells were set up for every culture condition. The leukapheresis product used for the unexposed donors was purchased from a commercial source.

The data were obtained in a study of vaccination and CD4 T cells after COVID-19 (dated by TCRdb to between 2022 and 2023). Background for the entire study: In the convalescent cohort there were six males and four females, among whom were two Hispanic individuals, seven Caucasians, two Asians and one multiracial person. Participants received two doses of either the Pfizer-BioNTech BNT162b2 vaccine (n=8) or the Moderna mRNA-1273 vaccine (n=2). Post-COVID blood samples were collected from convalescent patients a median of roughly 100 days after diagnosis, with a range of roughly 30 to 170 days. The time from the second vaccine dose to post-vaccine blood sampling had a median of 72 days and ranged from roughly 12 to 250 days. Overlapping spike peptide pools from SARS-CoV-2 and from the common cold coronaviruses HCoV-NL63, HCoV-OC43 and HCoV-229E were used as culture stimuli. Control cultures received a CEFX viral epitope pool as the positive control, an HIV-1 Nef peptide pool as the negative control, or no peptide. The spike-specific CD4+ TCR repertoire was compared before and after mRNA vaccination in approximately ten COVID-19 convalescent patients and 4 infection-naive healthy vaccine recipients. Memory CD4+ T cell crossreactivity between SARS-CoV-2 and common cold coronavirus spike proteins was assessed at the TCR clonotype level in an earlier paper using these donors.

Overall study outcomes, separate from this receptor: Of the vaccine-specific clones found in convalescent patients, nearly all (304 of 307) were mono-reactive for SARS-CoV-2 spike instead of being cross-reactive with common cold coronaviruses. The study included relatively few convalescent patients and did not analyze early timepoints after natural infection. In convalescent patients, a median 86.3% of post-vaccine SARS-CoV-2-reactive clones were detected only after vaccination, and vaccine-specific priming was suggested by this finding. Although the median number of SARS-CoV-2-reactive clonotypes went up from more than 20 after infection to 38 after vaccination, the increase was not significant.

The specimen was CD4+ T cells from blood, cultured in vitro. The TCR was taken from a human donor in good health.

The encoded CDR3 is CASSLDNYYGYTF. The DNA sequence reads TGTGCCAGCAGTTTAGACAACTACTATGGCTACACCTTC. In this chain, TRBV12-3 or TRBV12-4 is recombined with TRBJ1-2; the D gene identity is not certain. V drops 1 base and J drops 3 bases, leaving 6 bases in between. Including cysteine and phenylalanine, the CDR3 has 13 amino acids. Of all the DNA, just the CDR3 is kept, 39 bases in frame from base 1.